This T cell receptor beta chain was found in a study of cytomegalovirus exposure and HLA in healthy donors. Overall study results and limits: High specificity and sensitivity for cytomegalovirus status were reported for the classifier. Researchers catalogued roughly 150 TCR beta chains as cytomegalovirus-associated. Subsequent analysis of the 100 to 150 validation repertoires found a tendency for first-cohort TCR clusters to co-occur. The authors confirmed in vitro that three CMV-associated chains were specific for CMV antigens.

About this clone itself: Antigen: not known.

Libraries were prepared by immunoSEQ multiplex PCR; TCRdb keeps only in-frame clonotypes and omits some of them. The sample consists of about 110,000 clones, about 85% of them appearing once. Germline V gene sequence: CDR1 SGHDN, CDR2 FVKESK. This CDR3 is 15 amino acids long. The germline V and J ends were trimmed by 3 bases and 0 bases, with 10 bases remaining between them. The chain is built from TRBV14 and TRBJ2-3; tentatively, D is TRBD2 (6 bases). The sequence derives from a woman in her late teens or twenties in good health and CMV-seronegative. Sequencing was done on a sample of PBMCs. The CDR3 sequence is CASSQAGPSTDTQYF. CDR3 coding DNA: TGTGCCAGCAGCCAGGCGGGACCAAGCACAGATACGCAGTATTTT.